The 5 T cell receptor beta chains given below trace back to one sample, sequenced in a study of blood T cells in healthy people across ages. A sample-barcoded 5' primer and a J-beta primer mix were used in a second PCR of roughly 7 to 11 cycles. TCRdb redid the calling of the 5' RACE reads with MiXCR, one entry per CDR3 protein. The sample carries approximately 690,000 distinct CDR3 sequences, over 40% recorded once. Specimen: blood. All receptors come from an elderly man in good health.

This clonotype was counted at least ten times. This sequence joins TRBV28 and TRBJ2-6, with D possibly called TRBD1 or TRBD2 (5 bases each). Germline CDR1 is MDHEN and CDR2 is SYDVKM. The length of the CDR3 is 18 residues. V shed 5 bases and J shed 0 bases, with 17 bases lying between them. This chain's CDR3 is CASSGNLGAVSGANVLTF. CDR3 DNA sequence: TGTGCCAGCAGTGGTAATCTCGGGGCGGTCTCTGGGGCCAACGTCCTGACTTTC.

There are a few counts of this clonotype. This chain joins TRBV20-1 and TRBJ2-1; 8 bases are shared with TRBD2. This CDR3 comprises 16 residues. Germline loops: CDR1 DFQATT, CDR2 SNEGSKA (reference sequence). Trimming took 5 bases from V and 9 from J; bases not matched to a gene: 18. The CDR3 coding sequence is TGCAGTGCTGTTAACTTAGCGGGATCCTTCGTTAGTGAGCAGTTCTTC. Residues: CSAVNLAGSFVSEQFF.

This clonotype was counted many times. This chain joins TRBV10-3 and TRBJ2-5; D gene unclear. This CDR3 comprises 12 residues. Germline CDR1 and CDR2: ENHRY and SYGVKD. V was pared by 3 bases and J by 2 bases, with 4 bases between. The CDR3 DNA sequence: TGTGCCATCAGTGAACGGCAAGAGACCCAGTACTTC. Protein: CAISERQETQYF.

V usage is TRBV30 and J usage is TRBJ1-6; D is perhaps TRBD1 (6 bases). The ends were cut back, 5 bases at V and 7 bases at J, with 12 bases in the middle. Germline CDR1 GTSNPN, CDR2 SVGIG (reference sequence). This CDR3 has 13 residues. CDR3 coding DNA: TGTGCCTGGGGGGGCCTCTGGAATTCACCCCTCCACTTT. Amino acid sequence: CAWGGLWNSPLHF.

In its sample, this clonotype was seen a few times. CDR3 nucleotides: TGTGCCAGCAGCTTGACAGCAGGGTATGGCAATCAGCCCCAGCATTTT. Protein: CASSLTAGYGNQPQHF. The chain is built from TRBV7-9 and TRBJ1-5; D may be TRBD1 (5 bases). CDR1 is SEHNR, CDR2 FQNEAQ, per germline (reference sequence). This CDR3 region has 16 residues. Between the trimmed V and J ends, which lost 3 bases and 2 bases, there was a span of 14 bases.